This is a list of T cell receptor beta chains from one sample in a study of blood T cell repertoires in COVID-19. Clones were sequenced by immunoSEQ multiplex PCR, and TCRdb holds only the in-frame ones, with some missing. Counted here are 160,000 or so clones, roughly 90% occurring once; the ten biggest clones make up roughly 19%. The specimen sequenced was peripheral blood. Source of these receptors: a man aged 60 to 75 with active or convalescent COVID-19. Both conserved end residues are part of each CDR3.

cdr3_aa,v_call,j_call
CASSSLLVELFF,TRBV7-9,TRBJ2-2
CASSRGTANQPQHF,TRBV19,TRBJ1-5
CASSQAGVSSYNEQFF,TRBV5-1,TRBJ2-1
CASSLQGGSSGANVLTF,TRBV5-1,TRBJ2-6
CASSSGQGPPNYGYTF,TRBV6-4,TRBJ1-2
CASSLNRAGTDTQYF,TRBV28,TRBJ2-3
CASSSRRIQQYF,TRBV11-2,TRBJ2-7
CASSLAGTAMNTEAFF,TRBV5-1,TRBJ1-1
CASSLARGYQETQYF,TRBV7-2,TRBJ2-5
CASSQGWLDNTGELFF,TRBV3-1/TRBV3-2,TRBJ2-2
CSASTADQPQHF,TRBV20-1,TRBJ1-5
CAFRRGGGGQETQYF,TRBV30,TRBJ2-5
CASSLAAGPSNYGYTF,TRBV7-2,TRBJ1-2
CAWSAGQPLPNYGYTF,TRBV30,TRBJ1-2
CASSPVREHREKLFF,TRBV5-1,TRBJ1-4
CASSEFGQGNTEAFF,TRBV25-1,TRBJ1-1
CASSLGQGGPDEQYF,TRBV7-9,TRBJ2-7
CASSLGSGGTYEQYF,TRBV5-1,TRBJ2-7
CVRSSKLEAFF,TRBV7-5,TRBJ1-1
CASSIFRDRVREQYF,TRBV19,TRBJ2-7
CASSSVSGANVLTF,TRBV27,TRBJ2-6
CASSQGPPTGELFF,TRBV14,TRBJ2-2
CASSTVDRGFHNEQFF,TRBV19,TRBJ2-1
CASSFRGLVANQPQHF,TRBV5-6,TRBJ1-5
CASSQDLAGVDYEQYF,TRBV4-2,TRBJ2-7
CASSLQAGGQETQYF,TRBV7-9,TRBJ2-5
CASSRGVEEKLFF,TRBV2,TRBJ1-4
CASSLFRVAVGELFF,TRBV27,TRBJ2-2
CASSLSVGQFF,TRBV7-2,TRBJ2-1
CASSETGNSPLHF,TRBV19,TRBJ1-6
CASSRQLAGSSYNEQFF,TRBV3-1/TRBV3-2,TRBJ2-1
CASRDRGYSNQPQHF,TRBV6-5,TRBJ1-5
CSVPTGTGYDGYTF,TRBV29-1,TRBJ1-2
CASSLAGGAGNTIYF,TRBV5-4,TRBJ1-3